These 22 T cell receptor beta chains originate from one sample sequenced in a study of blood T cell repertoires in COVID-19. The assay was immunoSEQ multiplex PCR, and TCRdb's table has in-frame clones only and misses some. This sample has 180,000 or so clones; approximately 83% occur once, and the top ten carry around 8.2%. Sequenced material: peripheral blood. The receptors originated from a man in his 60s with acute or convalescent COVID-19.

This clone was counted only a few times. This sequence joins TRBV4-1 and TRBJ1-6; 9 nucleotides agree with TRBD1. V shed 3 bases and J 12 bases; nucleotides not matched to a gene: 6. The CDR3 extends over 14 amino acids. Germline V gene data show CDR1 as MGHRA and CDR2 as YSYEKL. The CDR3 here is CASSQDRGFLPLHF. The CDR3 DNA is TGCGCCAGCAGCCAGGACAGGGGTTTCTTACCCCTCCACTTT.

The V call is TRBV5-8, the J call TRBJ2-1; TRBD2 aligns across 7 bases. The CDR3 is made up of 15 amino acids. Germline V gives CDR1 SGHTS, CDR2 YDEGEE. The J segment lost 10 bases and the V segment lost 4 bases, leaving 14 bases of the junction unmatched. The CDR3 spells CASSPWLRESGEQFF. CDR3 DNA sequence: TGTGCCAGCAGCCCATGGTTGCGGGAGTCAGGGGAGCAGTTCTTC.

This chain uses TRBV7-9 with TRBJ1-4, with D uncertain. CDR1 and CDR2 from the germline V gene are SEHNR and FQNEAQ (reference sequence). Trimming cost V 0 bases and J 5 bases, with 16 bases left between them. This CDR3 comprises 17 residues. The CDR3: CASSLARGNGVNEKLFF. DNA of the CDR3: TGTGCCAGCAGCTTAGCCCGAGGAAACGGGGTAAATGAAAAACTGTTTTTT.

The chain employs TRBV5-1 and TRBJ2-1, with D uncertain. CDR3 size: 17 residues. Trimming stripped 0 bases from V and 0 bases from J, with 13 bases between. Germline loops: CDR1 SGHRS, CDR2 YFSETQ. Here the CDR3 DNA reads TGCGCCAGCAGCTTGGGAACAGCAACCTACTCCTACAATGAGCAGTTCTTC. Its protein product is CASSLGTATYSYNEQFF.

The chain links TRBV9 to TRBJ1-1, with D possibly TRBD1 on 5 matching bases. Germline V gene sequence: CDR1 SGDLS, CDR2 YYNGEE. This CDR3 region has 13 residues. V was shortened by 2 bases and J by 6 bases, with 11 bases between the two germline ends. The CDR3 loop is CASSVSGTAEAFF. In DNA, the CDR3 is TGTGCCAGCAGCGTTTCAGGGACTGCTGAAGCTTTCTTT.

J is TRBJ1-1 and V is TRBV6-6; the match to TRBD1 covers 9 bases. CDR1 and CDR2 (germline): MNHNY, SVGAGI (reference sequence). After removal of 5 bases from V and 4 bases from J, the junction contained 2 bases not matched to a gene. The length of the CDR3 is 13 residues. As DNA, the CDR3 is TGTGCCAGCAGTACGGACAGGGGCACTGAAGCTTTCTTT. Its translation: CASSTDRGTEAFF.

The rearrangement links TRBV5-1 to TRBJ1-5; perhaps TRBD1 as D (5 bases). CDR1 is SGHRS and CDR2 is YFSETQ in the germline V gene. V gave up 4 bases and J gave up 4 bases, with 12 bases separating them. The length of the CDR3 is 14 residues. CDR3 amino acids: CASSLMGGNQPQHF. The CDR3 nucleotides are TGCGCCAGCAGCCTAATGGGGGGGAATCAGCCCCAGCATTTT.

This chain connects TRBV5-1 to TRBJ2-3; the D gene is possibly TRBD2 (5 bases). This CDR3 has 17 residues. Germline-derived CDR1 and CDR2 are SGHRS and YFSETQ. V lost 0 bases, J lost 1 base, and 15 bases lay in between. CDR3 amino acids: CASSLGGSRPGTDTQYF. In nucleotides, the CDR3 is TGCGCCAGCAGCTTGGGAGGGAGCCGCCCTGGCACAGATACGCAGTATTTT.

V and J are TRBV9 and TRBJ2-1; TRBD2 might be the D (9 bases). Germline lookup yields CDR1 SGDLS and CDR2 YYNGEE. This CDR3 region has 16 residues. The ends were cut back, 3 bases at V and 10 bases at J, with 23 bases in the middle. The CDR3 protein is CASSAQGAGGPREQFF. In DNA, the CDR3 is TGTGCCAGCAGCGCCCAGGGGGCGGGAGGGCCGCGGGAGCAGTTCTTC. The variable domain in full, with the rest retrieved from reference TRBV9 and TRBJ2-1, is DSGVTQTPKHLITATGQRVTLRCSPRSGDLSVYWYQQSLDQGLQFLIQYYNGEERAKGNILERFSAQQFPDLHSELNLSSLELGDSALYFCASSAQGAGGPREQFFGPGTRLTVL.

The V call is TRBV19, the J call TRBJ2-1; no firm D call. The V and J ends lost 3 bases and 1 base respectively, with 7 bases between them. Germline CDR1 reads LNHDA; CDR2 reads SQIVND (reference sequence). The CDR3 contains 14 residues. CDR3 coding DNA: TGTGCCAGTAGTATGAGAGCATCCTACAATGAGCAGTTCTTC. This gives the protein CASSMRASYNEQFF.

This chain joins TRBV28 and TRBJ1-5; D perhaps matches TRBD1 (6 bases). Germline lookup yields CDR1 MDHEN and CDR2 SYDVKM. There are 13 residues in the CDR3. The V and J ends lost 5 bases and 3 bases respectively, with 8 bases between them. In nucleotides, the CDR3 is TGTGCCAGCAGTAGACAGGACAATCAGCCCCAGCATTTT. This gives the protein CASSRQDNQPQHF. The full variable domain, with the rest looked up from reference TRBV28 and TRBJ1-5, is DVKVTQSSRYLVKRTGEKVFLECVQDMDHENMFWYRQDPGLGLRLIYFSYDVKMKEKGDIPEGYSVSREKKERFSLILESASTNQTSMYLCASSRQDNQPQHFGDGTRLSIL.

The chain couples TRBV28 to TRBJ2-5; TRBD1 matches at 9 bases. The CDR3 loop spans 15 amino acids. The trim removed 6 bases at V and 5 bases at J, leaving 10 bases unmatched. The V gene's germline CDR1 is MDHEN and CDR2 SYDVKM. The CDR3 DNA reads TGTGCCAGCAGGACCGCTAACAGGGGGCACGAGACCCAGTACTTC. Encoded protein: CASRTANRGHETQYF.

The V and J genes are TRBV5-6 and TRBJ2-7; D is perhaps TRBD1 (6 bases). Germline V gene sequence: CDR1 SGHDT, CDR2 YYEEEE. V lost 0 bases and J lost 1, with 8 bases in between. The CDR3 runs to 14 residues. The CDR3 loop reads CASSLDRVSYEQYF. Here the CDR3 DNA reads TGTGCCAGCAGCTTGGACAGGGTATCCTACGAGCAGTACTTC.

This clone was picked up one time. The gene calls are TRBV6-5 and TRBJ1-5; no clear D. The CDR3 runs to 14 residues. Germline CDR1 MNHEY, CDR2 SVGAGI. V lost 6 bases, J lost 2 bases, and 11 bases lay in between. CDR3 sequence reads: CASSPEGGNQPQHF. The CDR3 bases are TGTGCCAGCAGCCCCGAGGGTGGCAATCAGCCCCAGCATTTT.

V and J are TRBV7-9 and TRBJ1-1; TRBD1 matches at 7 bases. V dropped 5 bases and J dropped 1; count of bases not matched to a gene: 7. Germline assignment: CDR1 SEHNR and CDR2 FQNEAQ (reference sequence). The CDR3 totals 15 residues. The DNA for the CDR3 is TGTGCCAGCAGCCCTATGGCAGGGGGGAACACTGAAGCTTTCTTT. It yields the protein CASSPMAGGNTEAFF.

The V call is TRBV23-1, the J call TRBJ2-7, with TRBD1 identical over 10 bases. TRBV23-1 is treated as an ORF (open reading frame) with a function not yet certain. Trimming cost V 6 bases and J 4 bases; bases outside gene matches: 15. The CDR3 loop spans 17 amino acids. The CDR3 loop reads CASSRPVGTGVSYEQYF. CDR3 nucleotide sequence: TGCGCCAGCAGCCGTCCGGTAGGGACAGGGGTAAGTTACGAGCAGTACTTC.

This sequence joins TRBV18 and TRBJ1-5; 10 bases agree with TRBD1. V dropped 3 bases and J dropped 10; count of bases not matched to a gene: 9. This CDR3 is 15 amino acids long. Germline loops: CDR1 KGHSH, CDR2 LQKENI. The CDR3 DNA reads TGTGCCAGCTCACCGAGGGGACAGGGGTATCGTCCCCAGCATTTT. The encoded protein is CASSPRGQGYRPQHF.

This chain joins TRBV27 and TRBJ2-6; D is undetermined. V was trimmed by 0 bases and J by 0 bases, leaving 6 bases between them. Germline values: CDR1 MNHEY, CDR2 SMNVEV (reference sequence). The CDR3 loop spans 16 amino acids. The CDR3 DNA follows: TGTGCCAGCAGTTTATCCCGGAGCTCTGGGGCCAACGTCCTGACTTTC. Translated: CASSLSRSSGANVLTF.

Here the CDR3 reads CAWSVGLTSGMDEQFF. CDR3 nucleotides: TGTGCCTGGAGTGTAGGATTGACTAGCGGGATGGATGAGCAGTTCTTC. The chain has TRBV30 and TRBJ2-1; 11 bases are shared with TRBD2. The CDR3 extends over 16 amino acids. The V and J ends lost 0 bases and 8 bases, in that order; junction bases with no gene match: 9. Germline CDR1 GTSNPN, CDR2 SVGIG (reference sequence).

In this sample, this clone turned up once. V is TRBV28 and J is TRBJ1-5; a possible D gene is TRBD1 (6 bases). Trimming shortened V by 6 bases and J by 2 bases, and 14 bases separated the two germline ends. This CDR3 has 15 amino acids. Germline V gene data show CDR1 as MDHEN and CDR2 as SYDVKM. The CDR3 sequence: CASRWGRLGNQPQHF. In DNA, the CDR3 is TGTGCCAGCAGGTGGGGGCGTTTGGGCAATCAGCCCCAGCATTTT. Based on the CDR3 plus reference TRBV28 and TRBJ1-5, the full variable domain is DVKVTQSSRYLVKRTGEKVFLECVQDMDHENMFWYRQDPGLGLRLIYFSYDVKMKEKGDIPEGYSVSREKKERFSLILESASTNQTSMYLCASRWGRLGNQPQHFGDGTRLSIL.

This rearrangement joins TRBV7-9 to TRBJ2-5, with 12 bases matching TRBD2. The CDR3 has 16 amino acids. V shed 0 bases, J shed 3 bases, and the junction held 2 bases outside the gene matches. Per germline, CDR1 SEHNR and CDR2 FQNEAQ (reference sequence). CDR3 coding DNA: TGTGCCAGCAGCTTAGCGACTAGCGGGAGAAAAGAGACCCAGTACTTC. Translated, it gives CASSLATSGRKETQYF.

Remarks on this clone: Other nucleotide sequences from this sample produce the same CDR3. The rearrangement links TRBV24-1 to TRBJ2-2; 7 bases agree with TRBD2. The junction had 8 bases not matched to a gene; V was cut back by 0 bases and J by 2 bases. The germline V gene has CDR1 KGHDR and CDR2 SFDVKD. This CDR3 is built from 18 residues. CDR3 sequence (DNA): TGTGCCACCAGTGATTTGCCAACGCCTAGCGGTAACACCGGGGAGCTGTTTTTT. It yields the protein CATSDLPTPSGNTGELFF.